One sample yielded the 32 T cell receptor beta chains listed below, sequenced in a study of response to subunit inactivated influenza vaccine. TCRdb reprocessed the RT-PCR reads with MiXCR, giving one entry per CDR3 protein. In the table there are over 400,000 distinct CDR3 sequences, 10% to 15% of which are singletons. The sequences come from PBMCs from blood, collected roughly 47 days after vaccination. These TCRs come from a man in his fifties who received an inactivated influenza vaccine.

The rearrangement joins TRBV29-1 to TRBJ1-1; D is unclear. This CDR3 has 12 amino acids. Trimming removed 8 bases at V and 0 bases at J, with 10 bases between. CDR1 is SQVTM, CDR2 ANQGSEA, per germline. CDR3 DNA sequence: TGCAGCTGTGGACGGCTGAACACTGAAGCTTTCTTT. Its protein is CSCGRLNTEAFF. Using reference TRBV29-1 and TRBJ1-1 for the parts outside the CDR3, the full variable domain is SAVISQKPSRDICQRGTSLTIQCQVDSQVTMMFWYRQQPGQSLTLIATANQGSEATYESGFVIDKFPISRPNLTFSTLTVSNMSPEDSSIYLCSCGRLNTEAFFGQGTRLTVV.

A few counts support this clonotype. The rearrangement links TRBV5-1 to TRBJ2-3, with 8 bases lining up with TRBD2. V lost 0 bases and J lost 10; bases outside the gene matches: 16. The CDR3 sequence is 17 residues long. Germline V gene data show CDR1 as SGHRS and CDR2 as YFSETQ. CDR3 sequence (DNA): TGCGCCAGCAGCTTGGCCGGAACTAGCGGACCTCAGAACCCGCAGTATTTT. Translating gives CASSLAGTSGPQNPQYF.

The rearrangement uses TRBV11-2 and TRBJ2-1; either TRBD1 or TRBD2 may fit D (6 bases each). The V gene's germline CDR1 is SGHAT and CDR2 FQNNGV. V lost 5 bases and J 6 bases, leaving 17 bases between the germline ends. This CDR3 has 15 amino acids. Here the CDR3 DNA reads TGTGCCAGCAGCGGGGGGCAGGGGTTTTTCAATGAGCAGTTCTTC. Amino acid sequence: CASSGGQGFFNEQFF.

The CDR3 reads CASSLSLAGGYEQYF. Written as DNA, the CDR3 is TGTGCCAGCAGTTTAAGCCTAGCGGGGGGCTACGAGCAGTACTTC. The gene calls are TRBV12-3 or TRBV12-4 and TRBJ2-7, with 11 bases lining up with TRBD2. The CDR3 has 15 residues. V was pared by 2 bases and J by 3 bases, with 3 bases of the junction left unmatched.

The CDR3 DNA is TGTGCCAGCAGCCAGTCCGGGTTAGGCTACACCTTC. Translation: CASSQSGLGYTF. This chain joins TRBV7-9 and TRBJ1-2; D not resolved. The CDR3 runs to 12 residues. The V gene's germline CDR1 is SEHNR and CDR2 FQNEAQ (reference sequence). The V end was cut by 5 bases, the J end by 8 bases, with 12 bases between.

This clonotype was seen many times. The chain links TRBV7-2 to TRBJ2-3, with D maybe TRBD2 (6 bases). V lost 3 bases to trimming and J lost 1 base, with 11 bases between them. CDR3 size: 15 residues. Germline CDR1 is SGHTA and CDR2 is FQGNSA. The CDR3 bases are TGTGCCAGCAGCTTGGGGACTGGACGCACAGATACGCAGTATTTT. Amino acid sequence: CASSLGTGRTDTQYF.

This clonotype was counted a few times. The chain couples TRBV7-2 to TRBJ1-5; a possible D gene is TRBD1 (5 bases). The CDR3 is 15 residues long. The germline CDR1 and CDR2 sequences are SGHTA and FQGNSA. V shed 0 bases and J shed 6 bases, with 12 bases lying between them. The CDR3 DNA follows: TGTGCCAGCAGCTTAGCGCCGGGGACGGGTCAGCCCCAGCATTTT. Amino acid sequence: CASSLAPGTGQPQHF.

The chain joins TRBV7-9 to TRBJ2-5; D tentatively fits TRBD1 or TRBD2 (6 bases each). This CDR3 is 16 amino acids long. Trimming cost V 1 base and J 4 bases, with 16 bases left between them. Germline values: CDR1 SEHNR, CDR2 FQNEAQ (reference sequence). The CDR3 DNA sequence: TGTGCCAGCAGCTTAGACGGGGGCCGGGGACGAGAGACCCAGTACTTC. This codes for CASSLDGGRGRETQYF. The full variable domain, its missing parts supplied by reference TRBV7-9 and TRBJ2-5, is DTGVSQNPRHKITKRGQNVTFRCDPISEHNRLYWYRQTLGQGPEFLTYFQNEAQLEKSRLLSDRFSAERPKGSFSTLEIQRTEQGDSAMYLCASSLDGGRGRETQYFGPGTRLLVL.

The table lists this clonotype with a few counts. V gene TRBV6-2 or TRBV6-3 combines with J gene TRBJ1-5, with a weak D call TRBD1 (6 bases). The germline gives CDR1 MNHEY, CDR2 SVGEGT. Trimming removed 5 bases from V and 5 bases from J, with 13 bases in between. CDR3 length: 14 amino acids. The CDR3 region is CASSTLQGYQPQHF. The CDR3 DNA reads TGTGCCAGCAGTACCTTACAGGGTTATCAGCCCCAGCATTTT.

V is TRBV5-1 and J is TRBJ2-1; possibly TRBD2 for D (7 bases). Germline V gene data show CDR1 as SGHRS and CDR2 as YFSETQ. Trimming left V 3 bases short and J 3 bases short, with 13 bases between. The CDR3 runs 15 residues. CDR3 sequence (DNA): TGCGCCAGCAGCTCGAAAGGGGGGGGCTACAATGAGCAGTTCTTC. It specifies CASSSKGGGYNEQFF.

This clonotype was counted only a few times. In nucleotides, the CDR3 is TGTGCCAGCACCTCGACAGGGGGCAAAAACATTCAGTACTTC. Translation gives CASTSTGGKNIQYF. This sequence joins TRBV12-3 or TRBV12-4 and TRBJ2-4; TRBD1 matches 9 bases. The CDR3 loop spans 14 amino acids. Trimming removed 7 bases from V and 3 bases from J; junction bases left unmatched: 4.

At least ten counts were recorded for this clonotype. The chain combines TRBV25-1 with TRBJ2-1; D is undetermined. The CDR3 is made up of 11 amino acids. V shed 3 bases and J shed 7 bases, with 4 bases lying between them. Germline-derived CDR1 and CDR2 are MGHDK and SYGVNS. The CDR3 bases are TGTGCCAGCAGTGACGGAAATGAGCAGTTCTTC. It yields the protein CASSDGNEQFF.

Of note for this clonotype: This clone may be a read error of a much larger clone one base away. This sequence joins TRBV12-3 or TRBV12-4 and TRBJ2-1, with D unresolved. Deletions cut 3 bases from V and 9 bases from J, with 12 bases between. The length of the CDR3 is 13 residues. The CDR3 nucleotides are TGTGCCAGCAGTTTTGGACCTAACATTGAGCAGTTCTTC. This translates into CASSFGPNIEQFF.

J is TRBJ2-2 and V is TRBV5-1; D remains unclear. The CDR3 is made up of 11 amino acids. The V gene's germline CDR1 is SGHRS and CDR2 YFSETQ. Trimming removed 5 bases at V and 6 bases at J, with 5 bases between. The CDR3 sequence: CASRVSGELFF. The CDR3 DNA follows: TGCGCCAGCAGGGTATCCGGGGAGCTGTTTTTT.

The V call is TRBV6-5, the J call TRBJ1-1; maybe TRBD1 (5 bases). This CDR3 spans 14 amino acids. V was clipped by 5 bases and J by 3 bases, with 13 bases between them. Germline values: CDR1 MNHEY, CDR2 SVGAGI. CDR3 nucleotides: TGTGCCAGCAGTCAGCTCGGGACGCACACTGAAGCTTTCTTT. Translated: CASSQLGTHTEAFF.

This clonotype has more than one count but fewer than ten. V usage is TRBV11-2 and J usage is TRBJ2-7; either TRBD1 or TRBD2 may supply D (7 bases each). Trimming took 0 bases from V and 4 from J, leaving 19 bases between them. Per the germline V gene, CDR1 is SGHAT and CDR2 is FQNNGV. CDR3 length: 17 residues. The chain's CDR3 is CASSLEAGDSFIYEQYF. The CDR3 region has the DNA TGTGCCAGCAGCTTAGAGGCGGGGGACAGCTTCATATACGAGCAGTACTTC.

This clonotype was counted a few times. V usage is TRBV12-3 or TRBV12-4 and J usage is TRBJ1-1; possible D gene TRBD1, 5 bases. V lost 5 bases to trimming and J lost 1 base, with 8 bases between them. The CDR3 runs to 13 residues. In DNA, the CDR3 is TGTGCCAGCAGTGCCCAGGGGAACACTGAAGCTTTCTTT. Residues: CASSAQGNTEAFF.

This clonotype was counted at least ten times. The gene calls are TRBV9 and TRBJ2-3, with a possible D match to TRBD1 (6 bases). Trimming stripped 2 bases from V and 0 bases from J, with 13 bases between. The length of the CDR3 is 16 residues. The germline V gene encodes CDR1 SGDLS and CDR2 YYNGEE. The CDR3, as DNA: TGTGCCAGCAGCGTTTTCAGGGGCGCCAGCACAGATACGCAGTATTTT. Translation: CASSVFRGASTDTQYF.

In DNA, the CDR3 is TGCAGTGCTAGAGATGGAGGGACAGCTCAGAATTCACCCCTCCACTTT. Residues: CSARDGGTAQNSPLHF. This chain joins TRBV20-1 and TRBJ1-6; 7 nucleotides agree with TRBD1. V was clipped by 0 bases and J by 7 bases; unmatched bases: 9. The CDR3 totals 16 residues. Germline lookup yields CDR1 DFQATT and CDR2 SNEGSKA (reference sequence).

The chain employs TRBV11-2 and TRBJ2-4, with D tentatively TRBD1 or TRBD2 (7 bases each). There are 18 residues in the CDR3. The V end lost 5 bases, the J end lost 3 bases, and 23 bases lay between the germline ends. Looked up from germline, CDR1 is SGHAT and CDR2 is FQNNGV. As DNA, the CDR3 is TGTGCCAGCAGCCTCGGGCTTCGGGGAGGGGGCGACAAAAACATTCAGTACTTC. It is translated as CASSLGLRGGGDKNIQYF.

The J gene is TRBJ2-3, the V gene TRBV12-3 or TRBV12-4; no clear D. The CDR3 contains 14 residues. V was clipped by 5 bases and J by 4 bases, with 13 bases between them. The CDR3 sequence: CASSPTTAADTQYF. The DNA of the CDR3 is TGTGCCAGCAGTCCAACGACGGCGGCAGATACGCAGTATTTT.

This clonotype turned up a few times. The chain couples TRBV24-1 to TRBJ2-7; 7 bases map to TRBD1. Germline V CDR1 and CDR2: KGHDR, SFDVKD. The CDR3 covers 15 residues. V lost 2 bases and J lost 2; bases outside the gene matches: 5. In DNA, the CDR3 is TGTGCCACCAGTGATTCCCGGACAGGAGCCTACGAGCAGTACTTC. Translation: CATSDSRTGAYEQYF.

This clonotype was detected ten times or more. This rearrangement joins TRBV5-5 to TRBJ1-1; D uncertain. Germline assignment: CDR1 SGHKS and CDR2 YYEKEE (reference sequence). This CDR3 comprises 12 residues. V was cut by 4 bases and J by 4 bases, with 8 bases left in between. Here the CDR3 reads CASSPRSTEAFF. The CDR3 region has the DNA TGTGCCAGCAGCCCGCGATCCACTGAAGCTTTCTTT. The complete variable domain, with remaining parts taken from reference TRBV5-5 and TRBJ1-1, reads DAGVTQSPTHLIKTRGQQVTLRCSPISGHKSVSWYQQVLGQGPQFIFQYYEKEERGRGNFPDRFSARQFPNYSSELNVNALLLGDSALYLCASSPRSTEAFFGQGTRLTVV.

The chain combines TRBV4-2 with TRBJ1-1; 7 bases agree with TRBD1. The CDR3 spans 16 residues. V dropped 8 bases and J dropped 0; count of bases not matched to a gene: 12. Germline lookup yields CDR1 LGHNA and CDR2 YNFKEQ. The CDR3 here is CASAGWDSIMNTEAFF. The CDR3 DNA follows: TGTGCCAGCGCGGGATGGGACAGCATCATGAACACTGAAGCTTTCTTT.

This clonotype was picked up a small number of times. V gene TRBV27 combines with J gene TRBJ2-7; possibly TRBD2 for D (6 bases). Trimming took 8 bases from V and 5 from J, leaving 28 bases between them. Germline values: CDR1 MNHEY, CDR2 SMNVEV (reference sequence). This CDR3 has 17 residues. The CDR3 coding sequence is TGTGCCAGCTGTAAGGAGGGTAGCGGAGCCCCGATAGACGAGCAGTACTTC. Translated: CASCKEGSGAPIDEQYF.

The V gene is TRBV5-1, the J gene TRBJ2-3, with TRBD2 matching over 12 bases. CDR1 is SGHRS and CDR2 is YFSETQ in the germline V gene. CDR3 length: 17 residues. With 0 bases clipped from V and 3 bases from J, the junction kept 5 bases outside the gene matches. The CDR3 coding sequence is TGCGCCAGCAGCTTGGCCTCGACTAGCGGGGGAACAGATACGCAGTATTTT. It specifies CASSLASTSGGTDTQYF.

This clonotype was recorded a few times. V usage is TRBV20-1 and J usage is TRBJ1-1; possible D gene TRBD1, 5 bases. The CDR3 loop spans 14 amino acids. Trimming stripped 1 base from V and 1 base from J, with 10 bases between. Germline CDR1 and CDR2: DFQATT and SNEGSKA (reference sequence). The CDR3 loop is CSARVGGRNTEAFF. The CDR3 nucleotides are TGCAGTGCTAGAGTCGGGGGAAGGAACACTGAAGCTTTCTTT.

This clonotype was detected a few times. The chain is built from TRBV4-3 and TRBJ2-7, with 7 bases that match TRBD1. CDR3 length equals 15 residues. CDR1 and CDR2 (germline): LGHNA, YSLEER. The junction had 8 bases not matched to a gene; V was cut back by 3 bases and J by 3 bases. CDR3 sequence: CASSQEDRQDYEQYF. CDR3 bases: TGCGCCAGCAGCCAGGAGGACAGGCAAGACTACGAGCAGTACTTC.

This chain joins TRBV7-2 and TRBJ2-3, with D perhaps matching TRBD1 or TRBD2 (5 bases each). The V and J ends lost 5 bases and 6 bases respectively, with 15 bases between them. The CDR3 has 14 residues. Germline V gene data show CDR1 as SGHTA and CDR2 as FQGNSA. In DNA form, the CDR3 reads TGTGCCAGCAGCCCGGGGACCTCCCCGGATACGCAGTATTTT. Translated, it gives CASSPGTSPDTQYF.

This clonotype showed up just a few times. V usage is TRBV25-1 and J usage is TRBJ2-3; either TRBD1 or TRBD2 may fit D (5 bases each). The length of the CDR3 is 12 residues. Per the germline V gene, CDR1 is MGHDK and CDR2 is SYGVNS. The V end was cut by 7 bases, the J end by 5 bases, with 10 bases between. The CDR3: CASTGTGDTQYF. The CDR3 region has the DNA TGTGCCAGCACCGGGACCGGAGATACGCAGTATTTT.

This clonotype has more than one count but fewer than ten. The chain joins TRBV5-6 to TRBJ2-7; D unclear. CDR1 and CDR2 from the germline V gene are SGHDT and YYEEEE. The V and J ends lost 2 bases and 2 bases respectively, with 17 bases between them. The length of the CDR3 is 16 residues. This CDR3 reads CASSLFVSTRPYEQYF. The CDR3, as DNA: TGTGCCAGCAGCTTATTTGTCAGTACGAGACCCTACGAGCAGTACTTC.

A few counts support this clonotype. The rearrangement uses TRBV15 and TRBJ2-1, with 9 bases lining up with TRBD2. Germline V CDR1 and CDR2: LNHNV, YYDKDF (reference sequence). The V and J ends lost 3 bases and 8 bases, in that order; junction bases with no gene match: 8. CDR3 size: 15 residues. As DNA, the CDR3 is TGTGCCACCAGCAGCGGGACTAGCTCCCAGCATGAGCAGTTCTTC. It translates to CATSSGTSSQHEQFF.